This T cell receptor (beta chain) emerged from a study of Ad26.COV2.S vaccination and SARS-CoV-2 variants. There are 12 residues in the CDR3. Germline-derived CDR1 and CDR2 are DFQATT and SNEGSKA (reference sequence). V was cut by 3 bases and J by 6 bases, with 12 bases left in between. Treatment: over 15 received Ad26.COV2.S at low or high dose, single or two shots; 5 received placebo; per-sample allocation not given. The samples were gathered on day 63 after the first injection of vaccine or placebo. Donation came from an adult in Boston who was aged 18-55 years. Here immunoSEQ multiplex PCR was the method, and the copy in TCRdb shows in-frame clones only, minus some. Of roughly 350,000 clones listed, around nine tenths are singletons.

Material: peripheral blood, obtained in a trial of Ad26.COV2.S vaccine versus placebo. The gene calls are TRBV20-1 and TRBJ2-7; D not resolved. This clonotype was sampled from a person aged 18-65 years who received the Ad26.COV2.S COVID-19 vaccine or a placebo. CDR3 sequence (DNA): TGCAGTGCTAGTCCTACATCGTCCGAGCAGTACTTC. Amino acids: CSASPTSSEQYF.